The 21 T cell receptor beta chains reported below all come from one sample, sequenced in a study of identical twins. TCRdb redid the calling of the 5' RACE reads with MiXCR, one entry per CDR3 protein. The sample contains just over 500,000 distinct CDR3 sequences, roughly a fifth of which appear only once. These same data were also listed under a study on T cells expressing NK-cell markers.

The material sequenced was CD4+ T cells sorted from blood. The receptors originated from a woman aged 18-29 years in good health.

This clonotype has just a few counts. The chain carries TRBV6-1 and TRBJ1-2; a possible D gene is TRBD1 (5 bases). There are 15 residues in the CDR3. With 6 bases removed from V and 3 bases from J, the gap between germline ends came to 17 bases. CDR1 and CDR2 from the germline V gene are MNHNS and SASEGT. The CDR3 loop is CASSGPRVQDYGYTF. The CDR3 DNA sequence: TGTGCCAGCAGCGGTCCGAGGGTACAGGACTATGGCTACACCTTC.

The chain is built from TRBV12-3 or TRBV12-4 and TRBJ1-1, with a tentative D call TRBD1 (6 bases). This CDR3 comprises 12 residues. The V gene lost 4 bases and the J gene lost 13 bases, with 16 bases spanning the gap. CDR3 sequence reads: CASSSTGTSIFF. In DNA, the CDR3 is TGTGCCAGCAGTTCAACCGGGACATCAATTTTCTTT.

In its sample, this clonotype was seen a few times. The chain joins TRBV6-2 or TRBV6-3 to TRBJ2-2; D not resolved. V lost 4 bases and J 13 bases, leaving 13 bases between the germline ends. The CDR3 runs to 12 residues. Per germline, CDR1 MNHEY and CDR2 SVGEGT. CDR3 sequence: CASSFPSPRLFF. The CDR3 DNA is TGTGCCAGCAGTTTCCCCTCCCCCCGGCTGTTTTTT.

This chain uses TRBV12-5 with TRBJ2-1; D unresolved. CDR1 is LGHNT and CDR2 is FRNRAP in the germline V gene. The CDR3 length is 12 residues. CDR3 residues: CAYGVGYNEQFF. CDR3 bases: TGTGCATATGGGGTGGGTTACAATGAGCAGTTCTTC.

This clonotype has just a few counts. This chain uses TRBV20-1 with TRBJ1-1; 9 bases match TRBD1. Germline V CDR1 and CDR2: DFQATT, SNEGSKA (reference sequence). The CDR3 is made up of 12 amino acids. V gave up 4 bases and J gave up 9 bases; unmatched junction bases: 6. The CDR3 loop is CSANKQGAQAFF. CDR3 sequence (DNA): TGCAGTGCTAACAAACAGGGGGCCCAAGCTTTCTTT.

This clonotype was recorded a few times. V is TRBV7-2 and J is TRBJ2-1; D is uncertain. Trimming shortened V by 0 bases and J by 14 bases, and 8 bases separated the two germline ends. Germline V gives CDR1 SGHTA, CDR2 FQGNSA. The CDR3 covers 11 residues. CDR3 sequence: CASSLAVKEFF. CDR3 nucleotide sequence: TGTGCCAGCAGCTTAGCAGTAAAGGAGTTCTTC.

This clonotype was seen repeatedly, ten times or more. The chain employs TRBV12-3 or TRBV12-4 and TRBJ2-1; 7 positions match TRBD1. V shed 6 bases, J shed 3 bases, and the junction held 5 bases outside the gene matches. The CDR3 loop spans 14 amino acids. The CDR3 DNA sequence: TGTGCCAGCAGGGTGACAGGGAGCTACAATGAGCAGTTCTTC. This translates into CASRVTGSYNEQFF.

V is TRBV5-1 and J is TRBJ1-3; 11 bases line up with TRBD1. CDR1 and CDR2 (germline): SGHRS, YFSETQ. The V segment lost 0 bases and the J segment 8 bases; nucleotides outside the gene matches: 10. The CDR3 is made up of 17 amino acids. CDR3 nucleotide sequence: TGCGCCAGCAGCTTGGGGACAGGGGGCTCTAGAGGTTACACCATATATTTT. Its protein is CASSLGTGGSRGYTIYF. Full variable domain (missing parts from reference TRBV5-1 and TRBJ1-3): KAGVTQTPRYLIKTRGQQVTLSCSPISGHRSVSWYQQTPGQGLQFLFEYFSETQRNKGNFPGRFSGRQFSNSRSEMNVSTLELGDSALYLCASSLGTGGSRGYTIYFGEGSWLTVV.

The rearrangement links TRBV5-1 to TRBJ2-5, with unresolved D. Trimming pared 0 bases from V and 5 bases from J, leaving 11 bases between. CDR3 length: 14 residues. Germline values: CDR1 SGHRS, CDR2 YFSETQ. The CDR3 nucleotides are TGCGCCAGCAGCTTGGAGGTAGTCCGGGAGACCCAGTACTTC. This translates into CASSLEVVRETQYF.

This chain joins TRBV4-3 and TRBJ2-1; a weak D match, TRBD1 (6 bases). Germline values: CDR1 LGHNA, CDR2 YSLEER. This CDR3 has 15 residues. V was clipped by 1 base and J by 7 bases, with 14 bases between them. The CDR3 DNA sequence: TGCGCCAGCAGCCAAGCAGGGGCGGGTGGGAATGAGCAGTTCTTC. It specifies CASSQAGAGGNEQFF.

The V call is TRBV5-6, the J call TRBJ2-3; D is uncertain. The CDR3 covers 13 residues. V gave up 4 bases and J gave up 5 bases, with 11 bases separating them. The germline V gene encodes CDR1 SGHDT and CDR2 YYEEEE. This CDR3 is CASSPPPGDTQYF. The CDR3 nucleotides read TGTGCCAGCAGCCCCCCGCCGGGAGATACGCAGTATTTT.

This clonotype was seen at least ten times. The chain links TRBV10-3 to TRBJ2-7; D possibly matches TRBD1 or TRBD2 (5 bases each). Germline V gene data show CDR1 as ENHRY and CDR2 as SYGVKD. Trimming cost V 4 bases and J 4 bases, with 5 bases left between them. The CDR3 totals 11 residues. The CDR3 DNA follows: TGTGCCATCAGTGGGGGGTACGAGCAGTACTTC. This codes for CAISGGYEQYF.

This clonotype came up a few times. CDR3 sequence: CASSWLGEQFF. CDR3 DNA: TGTGCCAGCAGCTGGTTAGGTGAGCAGTTCTTC. The V gene is TRBV7-9, the J gene TRBJ2-1; the D is unclear. Germline V gene lookup returns CDR1 SEHNR and CDR2 FQNEAQ (reference sequence). This CDR3 spans 11 amino acids. V was cut by 4 bases and J by 9 bases, with 7 bases left in between.

The V and J genes are TRBV29-1 and TRBJ2-1; perhaps TRBD2 as D (6 bases). There are 17 residues in the CDR3. Germline assignment: CDR1 SQVTM and CDR2 ANQGSEA. Trimming took 5 bases from V and 4 from J, leaving 24 bases between them. The CDR3 region is CSVWEVGEGEFYNEQFF. The CDR3 DNA reads as TGCAGCGTTTGGGAGGTAGGCGAGGGCGAGTTTTACAATGAGCAGTTCTTC.

The genes are TRBV4-3 and TRBJ2-2, with 8 bases matching TRBD1. This CDR3 spans 15 amino acids. The junction had 6 bases not matched to a gene; V was cut back by 5 bases and J by 4 bases. In germline, CDR1 is LGHNA, CDR2 YSLEER. The CDR3 region is CASSSGGSGTGELFF. The CDR3 DNA follows: TGCGCCAGCAGCTCAGGGGGCTCGGGCACCGGGGAGCTGTTTTTT.

The rearrangement joins TRBV20-1 to TRBJ2-7, with a tentative D call TRBD2 (6 bases). This CDR3 has 12 amino acids. The germline V and J ends were trimmed by 1 base and 7 bases, with 11 bases remaining between them. The germline CDR1 and CDR2 sequences are DFQATT and SNEGSKA (reference sequence). The CDR3: CSARVGTREQYF. The CDR3 nucleotides read TGCAGTGCTAGAGTTGGGACTCGGGAGCAGTACTTC.

The chain is built from TRBV7-9 and TRBJ2-7; D is uncertain. Germline V lookup: CDR1 SEHNR, CDR2 FQNEAQ (reference sequence). The CDR3 contains 12 residues. Trimming stripped 4 bases from V and 3 bases from J, with 7 bases between. The CDR3 loop is CASSSQDYEQYF. Written as DNA, the CDR3 is TGTGCCAGCAGCTCGCAGGACTACGAGCAGTACTTC.

The genes are TRBV6-5 and TRBJ2-7; 8 positions match TRBD2. The germline V gene encodes CDR1 MNHEY and CDR2 SVGAGI. The CDR3 is 18 residues long. Losses at the gene ends were 4 bases for V and 6 bases for J; bases not matched to a gene: 20. CDR3 region: CASSLRPSLRLASGEQYF. In DNA form, the CDR3 reads TGTGCCAGCAGTTTACGGCCATCCCTGAGACTAGCGTCGGGCGAGCAGTACTTC.

The chain uses TRBV5-1 and TRBJ2-1; D is undetermined. Germline lookup yields CDR1 SGHRS and CDR2 YFSETQ. The CDR3 consists of 14 residues. V was cut by 0 bases and J by 5 bases, with 9 bases left in between. The CDR3 spells CASSLGGRHNEQFF. As DNA, the CDR3 is TGCGCCAGCAGCTTGGGTGGCCGTCACAATGAGCAGTTCTTC.

In DNA, the CDR3 is TGCAGCGGGGCTAGCAGCGACAATGAGCAGTTCTTC. As protein: CSGASSDNEQFF. This chain joins TRBV29-1 and TRBJ2-1, with D perhaps matching TRBD2 (5 bases). Germline-derived CDR1 and CDR2 are SQVTM and ANQGSEA. The germline V and J ends were trimmed by 7 bases and 5 bases, with 12 bases remaining between them. CDR3 length: 12 amino acids.

This clonotype was counted at least ten times. The chain links TRBV7-2 to TRBJ2-2; D is unresolved. CDR3 length: 15 amino acids. Germline-derived CDR1 and CDR2 are SGHTA and FQGNSA. The ends were cut back, 2 bases at V and 0 bases at J, with 7 bases in the middle. The CDR3 DNA is TGTGCCAGCAGCTTACAGCTATCGAACACCGGGGAGCTGTTTTTT. This encodes CASSLQLSNTGELFF.